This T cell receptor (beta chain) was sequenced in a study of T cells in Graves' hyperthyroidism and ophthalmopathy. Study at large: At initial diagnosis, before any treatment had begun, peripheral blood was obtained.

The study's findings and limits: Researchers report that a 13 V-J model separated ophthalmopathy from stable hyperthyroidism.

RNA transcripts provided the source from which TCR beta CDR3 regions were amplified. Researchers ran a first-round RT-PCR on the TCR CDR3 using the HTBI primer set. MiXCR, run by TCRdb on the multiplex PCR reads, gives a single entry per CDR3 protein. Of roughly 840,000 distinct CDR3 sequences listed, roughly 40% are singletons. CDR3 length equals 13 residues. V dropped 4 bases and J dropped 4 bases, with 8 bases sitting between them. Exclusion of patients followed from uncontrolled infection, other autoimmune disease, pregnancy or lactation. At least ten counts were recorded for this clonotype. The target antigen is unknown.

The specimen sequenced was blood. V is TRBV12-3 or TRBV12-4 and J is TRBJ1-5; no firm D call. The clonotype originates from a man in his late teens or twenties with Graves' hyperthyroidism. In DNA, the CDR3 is TGTGCCAGCAGTTCGAACGAGAATCAGCCCCAGCATTTT. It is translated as CASSSNENQPQHF.